This T cell receptor (beta chain) was sequenced during a study of identical twins. TCRdb re-analysed the 5' RACE reads in MiXCR, keeping a single row per CDR3 protein. The sample includes 1.5 million or so distinct CDR3 sequences, roughly 35% of them seen just once. This clonotype was counted a few times. The germline V and J ends were trimmed by 0 bases and 0 bases, with 8 bases remaining between them. The CDR3 is 16 amino acids. The germline CDR1 and CDR2 sequences are MNHEY and SVGAGI. Material for sequencing was cord blood. The chain joins TRBV6-5 to TRBJ1-4; unclear D gene. The clonotype originates from a newborn girl in good health. Here the CDR3 reads CASSYSRDATNEKLFF. CDR3 bases: TGTGCCAGCAGTTACTCCAGAGATGCAACTAATGAAAAACTGTTTTTT.